This T cell receptor (beta chain) was sequenced for a study of blood T cell repertoires in COVID-19. The wider study: Donors in the United States, Italy and Spain gave samples during acute or convalescent COVID-19. Nucleic acid was either cDNA or gDNA, and it came from T cells, B-cell-depleted T cells, or PBMCs.

Source study methods: Amplified reference gene primers provided the basis for estimating nucleated cell counts. The data were produced by immunoSEQ multiplex PCR, yet TCRdb's version contains in-frame clones alone and is incomplete. Clone size and the V and J calls come from that table; the DNA yielded D and trimming. The data contain roughly 100,000 clones, 84% of them singletons. The V end was cut by 5 bases, the J end by 4 bases, with 9 bases between. From germline, CDR1 is SGHVS and CDR2 FNYEAQ. CDR3 length equals 12 residues. V usage is TRBV7-6 and J usage is TRBJ2-7; D is unclear. The sequence was obtained from a man aged 35 to 55 with active or convalescent COVID-19. The sequencing input was peripheral blood. CDR3 nucleotide sequence: TGTGCCAGCAGCCAAGAGAGGTACGAGCAGTACTTC. Protein sequence: CASSQERYEQYF.